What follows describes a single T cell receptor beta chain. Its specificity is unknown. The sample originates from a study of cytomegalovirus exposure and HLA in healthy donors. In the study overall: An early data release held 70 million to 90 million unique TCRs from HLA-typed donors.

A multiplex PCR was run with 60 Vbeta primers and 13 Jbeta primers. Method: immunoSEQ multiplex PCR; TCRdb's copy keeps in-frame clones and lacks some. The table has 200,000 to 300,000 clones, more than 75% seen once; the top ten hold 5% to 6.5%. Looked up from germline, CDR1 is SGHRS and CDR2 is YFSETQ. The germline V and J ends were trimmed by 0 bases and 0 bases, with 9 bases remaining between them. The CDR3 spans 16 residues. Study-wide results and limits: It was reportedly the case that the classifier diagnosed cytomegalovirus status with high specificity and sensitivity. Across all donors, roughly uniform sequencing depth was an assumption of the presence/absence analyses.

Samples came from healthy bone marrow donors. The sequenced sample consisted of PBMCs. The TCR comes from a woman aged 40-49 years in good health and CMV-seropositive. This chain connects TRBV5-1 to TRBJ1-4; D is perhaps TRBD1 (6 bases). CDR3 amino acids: CASSLGGGATNEKLFF. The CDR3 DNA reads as TGCGCCAGCAGCTTGGGTGGGGGCGCAACTAATGAAAAACTGTTTTTT.